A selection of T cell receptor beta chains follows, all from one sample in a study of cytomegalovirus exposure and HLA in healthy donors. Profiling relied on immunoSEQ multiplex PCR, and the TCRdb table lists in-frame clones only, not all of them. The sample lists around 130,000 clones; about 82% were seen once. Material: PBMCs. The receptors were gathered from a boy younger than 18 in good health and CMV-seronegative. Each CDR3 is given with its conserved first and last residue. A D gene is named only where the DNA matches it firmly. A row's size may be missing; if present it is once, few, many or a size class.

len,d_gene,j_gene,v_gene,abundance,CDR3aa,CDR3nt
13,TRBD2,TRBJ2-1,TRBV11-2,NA,CASSIQTSGEQFF,TGTGCCAGCAGCATCCAGACTAGCGGGGAGCAGTTCTTC
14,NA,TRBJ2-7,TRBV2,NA,CASRDKTLSYEQYF,TGTGCCAGCAGGGACAAAACCCTCTCCTACGAGCAGTACTTC
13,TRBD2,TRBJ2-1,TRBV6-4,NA,CASSDSGTSGKFF,TGTGCCAGCAGTGACTCCGGGACTAGCGGGAAGTTCTTC
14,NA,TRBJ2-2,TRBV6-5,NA,CASSYSRAHGELFF,TGTGCCAGCAGTTACTCGAGGGCCCACGGGGAGCTGTTTTTT
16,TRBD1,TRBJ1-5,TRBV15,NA,CATSKGGQGRDQPQHF,TGTGCCACCAGCAAAGGGGGACAGGGAAGGGATCAGCCCCAGCATTTT
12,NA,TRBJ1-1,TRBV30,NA,CAWSVRGFEAFF,TGTGCCTGGAGTGTACGGGGGTTCGAAGCTTTCTTT
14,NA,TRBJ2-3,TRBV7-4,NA,CASSRSGLTDTQYF,TGTGCCAGCAGCCGTAGTGGTCTGACAGATACGCAGTATTTT
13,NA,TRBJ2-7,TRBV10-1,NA,CASSVQDFYEQYF,TGCGCCAGCAGTGTTCAGGACTTTTACGAGCAGTACTTC
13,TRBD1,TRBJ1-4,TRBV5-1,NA,CASSSGQNEKLFF,TGCGCCAGCAGCTCGGGACAGAATGAAAAACTGTTTTTT
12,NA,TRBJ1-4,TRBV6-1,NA,CASRYTGEKLFF,TGTGCCAGCAGATATACAGGAGAAAAACTGTTTTTT
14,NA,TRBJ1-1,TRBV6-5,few,CASKTDRRNTEAFF,TGTGCCAGCAAAACGGACAGAAGAAACACTGAAGCTTTCTTT
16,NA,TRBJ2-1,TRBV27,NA,CASILGAQGTGNEQFF,TGTGCCAGCATACTCGGGGCACAGGGAACTGGGAATGAGCAGTTCTTC
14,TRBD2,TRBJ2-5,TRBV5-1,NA,CASSPREGRETQYF,TGCGCCAGCAGCCCGCGGGAGGGCCGGGAGACCCAGTACTTC
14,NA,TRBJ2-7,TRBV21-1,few,CASSKGGDSYEQYF,TGTGCCAGCAGCAAAGGCGGAGACTCCTACGAGCAGTACTTC
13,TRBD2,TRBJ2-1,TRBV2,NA,CASRGLARDEQFF,TGTGCCAGCAGAGGACTAGCTCGGGATGAGCAGTTCTTC
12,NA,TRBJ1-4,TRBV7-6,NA,CASSLDRAKLFF,TGTGCCAGCAGCCTCGACAGAGCAAAACTGTTTTTT
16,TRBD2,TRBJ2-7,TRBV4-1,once,CASSQARGGRTYEQYF,TGCGCCAGCAGCCAAGCCCGGGGGGGGAGGACCTACGAGCAGTACTTC
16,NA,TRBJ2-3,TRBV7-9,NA,CSSSLVLGGGTDTQYF,TGTTCCAGCAGCTTAGTATTGGGAGGTGGTACAGATACGCAGTATTTT
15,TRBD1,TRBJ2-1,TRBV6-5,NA,CASSYLAGGPNEQFF,TGTGCCAGCAGTTACCTGGCAGGGGGCCCCAATGAGCAGTTCTTC
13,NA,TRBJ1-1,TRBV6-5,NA,CASSSVLNTEAFF,TGTGCCAGCAGTTCCGTCTTGAACACTGAAGCTTTCTTT
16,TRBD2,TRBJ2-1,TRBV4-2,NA,CASSQDGTSGGNEQFF,TGTGCCAGCAGCCAAGATGGGACTAGCGGGGGCAATGAGCAGTTCTTC
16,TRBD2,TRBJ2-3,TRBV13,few,CASSHTSGRATDTQYF,TGTGCCAGCAGCCACACTAGCGGGAGGGCGACAGATACGCAGTATTTT
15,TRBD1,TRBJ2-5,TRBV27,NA,CASRGSGQGLGAQYF,TGTGCCAGCAGGGGCTCGGGACAGGGGTTAGGGGCCCAGTACTTC
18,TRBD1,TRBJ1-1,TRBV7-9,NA,CASSTPPGQGARGAEAFF,TGTGCCAGCAGCACGCCACCGGGACAGGGGGCCAGGGGGGCTGAAGCTTTCTTT
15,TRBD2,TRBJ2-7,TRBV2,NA,CASTTAGGRSTEQYF,TGTGCCAGCACCACCGCGGGAGGGAGAAGTACCGAGCAGTACTTC
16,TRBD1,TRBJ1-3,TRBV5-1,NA,CASSGGQGFSGNTIYF,TGCGCCAGCAGCGGCGGACAGGGCTTCTCTGGAAACACCATATATTTT
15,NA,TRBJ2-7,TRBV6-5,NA,CASGGLAEQWSEQYF,TGTGCCAGCGGGGGGCTAGCGGAACAGTGGAGCGAGCAGTACTTC
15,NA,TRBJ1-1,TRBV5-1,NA,CASSYRTDDNTEAFF,TGCGCCAGCAGCTATAGGACAGATGACAACACTGAAGCTTTCTTT
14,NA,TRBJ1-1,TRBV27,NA,CASTPRGVGTEAFF,TGTGCCAGCACGCCTCGGGGGGTGGGGACTGAAGCTTTCTTT
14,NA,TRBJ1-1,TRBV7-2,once,CASSSQGRRTEAFF,TGTGCCAGCAGCTCCCAGGGTCGCCGCACTGAAGCTTTCTTT
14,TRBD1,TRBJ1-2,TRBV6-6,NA,CASRMGQVAYGYTF,TGTGCCAGCAGGATGGGACAGGTCGCCTATGGCTACACCTTC
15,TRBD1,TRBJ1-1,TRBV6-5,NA,CASRKGQGFWTEAFF,TGTGCCAGCAGGAAAGGACAGGGATTTTGGACTGAAGCTTTCTTT
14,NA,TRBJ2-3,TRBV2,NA,CASSGASVTDTQYF,TGTGCCAGCAGTGGGGCTAGCGTCACAGATACGCAGTATTTT
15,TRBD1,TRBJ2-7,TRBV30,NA,CAWIDRDRSLYEQYF,TGTGCCTGGATCGACCGGGACAGGAGCCTCTACGAGCAGTACTTC
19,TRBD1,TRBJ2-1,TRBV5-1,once,CASSSNGQGLRRSYNEQFF,TGCGCCAGCAGCTCTAATGGACAGGGCCTGAGGCGGAGCTACAATGAGCAGTTCTTC
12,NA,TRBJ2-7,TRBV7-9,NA,CASSLPGREQYF,TGTGCCAGCAGCCTGCCGGGGAGGGAGCAGTACTTC
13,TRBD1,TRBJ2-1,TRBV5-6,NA,CASSGTEDNEQFF,TGTGCCAGCAGCGGGACAGAGGACAATGAGCAGTTCTTC
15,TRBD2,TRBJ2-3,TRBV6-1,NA,CASSETSGSSDTQYF,TGTGCCAGCAGTGAAACTAGCGGGAGCTCTGATACGCAGTATTTT
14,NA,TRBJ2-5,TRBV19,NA,CASPRLEGEETQYF,TGTGCCAGTCCTCGACTCGAGGGGGAAGAGACCCAGTACTTC
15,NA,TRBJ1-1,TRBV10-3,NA,CAISESGQLNTEAFF,TGTGCCATCAGTGAGTCAGGACAACTGAACACTGAAGCTTTCTTT
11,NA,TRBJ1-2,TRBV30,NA,CAWNADYGYTF,TGTGCCTGGAATGCGGACTATGGCTACACCTTC
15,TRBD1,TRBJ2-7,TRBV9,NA,CASSVDDRGPYEQYF,TGTGCCAGCAGCGTAGATGACAGGGGTCCGTACGAGCAGTACTTC
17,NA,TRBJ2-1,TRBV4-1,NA,CASSQTAPGTDTDEQFF,TGCGCCAGCAGCCAGACTGCGCCCGGTACGGATACTGATGAGCAGTTCTTC
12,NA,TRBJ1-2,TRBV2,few,CASSEQFYGYTF,TGTGCCAGCAGTGAACAGTTCTATGGCTACACCTTC
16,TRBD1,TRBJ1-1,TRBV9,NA,CASRTILGTANTEAFF,TGTGCCAGCAGGACCATTCTTGGGACAGCGAACACTGAAGCTTTCTTT
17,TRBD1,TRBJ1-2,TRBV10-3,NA,CAISESGGTGGSRGYTF,TGTGCCATCAGTGAGTCGGGGGGGACAGGGGGAAGTCGTGGCTACACCTTC
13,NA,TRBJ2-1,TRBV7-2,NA,CASRFGPSTTQFF,TGTGCCAGCAGATTCGGTCCCTCCACGACACAGTTCTTC
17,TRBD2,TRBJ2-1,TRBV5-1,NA,CASSLYPSGRTTGEQFF,TGCGCCAGCAGCTTGTACCCCTCCGGGAGGACCACTGGTGAGCAGTTCTTC
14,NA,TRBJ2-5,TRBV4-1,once,CASSRGGVGETQYF,TGCGCCAGCAGCCGGGGGGGCGTGGGGGAGACCCAGTACTTC
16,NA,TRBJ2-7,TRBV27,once,CASSPNGDRWSYEQYF,TGTGCCAGCAGTCCCAACGGCGACAGGTGGTCCTACGAGCAGTACTTC
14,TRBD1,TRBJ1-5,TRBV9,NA,CASSPTGINQPQHF,TGTGCCAGCAGCCCGACAGGGATAAATCAGCCCCAGCATTTT
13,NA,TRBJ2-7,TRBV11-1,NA,CASSLDSPYEQYF,TGTGCCAGCAGCTTAGACAGTCCCTACGAGCAGTACTTC
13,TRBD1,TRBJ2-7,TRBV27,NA,CASSWTGAYEQYF,TGTGCCAGCAGTTGGACAGGGGCCTACGAGCAGTACTTC